Listed below are T cell receptor beta chains from one sample, sequenced in a study of cytomegalovirus exposure and HLA in healthy donors. The data were produced by immunoSEQ multiplex PCR, yet TCRdb's version contains in-frame clones alone and is incomplete. This table lists roughly 200,000 clones. The source material was PBMCs. These receptors originate from a man aged 30 to 39 in good health and CMV-seronegative. The conserved cysteine and the conserved F or W are not part of the CDR3 here.

v_gene	j_gene	CDR3aa
TRBV9	TRBJ2-1	ASSVVGGGEQF
TRBV6-5	TRBJ2-7	ASSYGMRGGIYEQY
TRBV27	TRBJ2-1	ASSFLAGDEQF
TRBV5-1	TRBJ1-5	ASSLGQSSNQPQH
TRBV5-1	TRBJ2-3	ASNQQGADTQY
TRBV19	TRBJ1-2	ASSRGGDDAYT
TRBV13	TRBJ2-3	ASSLEGLAGQDTQY
TRBV28	TRBJ2-5	ASSLRVGGNQETQY
TRBV10-3	TRBJ1-2	AISWDSAYGYT
TRBV19	TRBJ1-1	ASRPITEDTEAF
TRBV2	TRBJ1-2	ASRGQGLNYGYT
TRBV4-1	TRBJ2-3	ASSRSSTSTTDTQY
TRBV25-1	TRBJ1-1	ASSELGGEDTEAF
TRBV7-9	TRBJ2-1	ASSIGQYNEQF
TRBV5-1	TRBJ2-5	ASSSDGGLGETQY
TRBV9	TRBJ2-1	ASSFLAYYNEQF
TRBV7-9	TRBJ2-7	ASSYAAGGSHEQY
TRBV6-1	TRBJ2-4	ASGQGLNIQY
TRBV19	TRBJ1-1	ASSIVGPGGSNTEAF
TRBV5-5	TRBJ1-4	ASSLADRGRNEKLF
TRBV4-1	TRBJ1-1	ASSQVVTGASTEAF
TRBV18	TRBJ2-3	ASSLNSLAGVADTQY
TRBV11-2	TRBJ2-7	ASSLGGSRAGRYEQY
TRBV5-5	TRBJ2-1	ASSPSQAPYNEQF
TRBV7-8	TRBJ2-2	ASSPNTPGNTGELF
TRBV5-1	TRBJ1-5	ASSPNPGQALYSNQPQH
TRBV18	TRBJ1-4	ASSPPGQAGEKLF
TRBV28	TRBJ2-7	ASSLPGTGASYEQY
TRBV28	TRBJ1-4	ASSSGGTNEKLF
TRBV7-8	TRBJ2-2	ASSSRLGGRANTGELF
TRBV30	TRBJ1-3	ASQGAGNTIY
TRBV27	TRBJ2-1	ASSREGLVGNNEQF
TRBV15	TRBJ2-7	ATSRDAPRAHEQY
TRBV4-2	TRBJ2-7	ASSSGGTGYGEQY
TRBV6-1	TRBJ1-5	ASSVINQPQH
TRBV5-4	TRBJ2-3	ASSRSGSGGDTQY
TRBV6-1	TRBJ2-7	ASSWSGATYEQY
TRBV4-3	TRBJ1-2	ASSQARTGGGYGYT
TRBV29-1	TRBJ1-1	SVGTGTEAF
TRBV4-3	TRBJ1-6	ASSHDRTGSFDSPLH
TRBV28	TRBJ2-1	ASNGPSYNEQF
TRBV7-8	TRBJ2-2	ASSLLELTGRNTGELF
TRBV28	TRBJ2-1	ASSLTGSYNEQF
TRBV5-4	TRBJ2-2	ASSLIGGNTGELF
TRBV27	TRBJ2-7	ASRGPIPYEQY
TRBV5-1	TRBJ1-1	ASRLRQGYTEAF
TRBV11-3	TRBJ2-7	ASSWGQSYYEQY
TRBV7-9	TRBJ1-6	ASSLGGSSNSPLH
TRBV7-9	TRBJ1-1	ASSLGTQNTEAF
TRBV19	TRBJ2-5	ASSMGQRSSETQY
TRBV2	TRBJ2-3	ASSDPPISTQY
TRBV29-1	TRBJ2-7	SVATSDAYEQY
TRBV5-6	TRBJ2-7	ASSRYTSEQY
TRBV6-5	TRBJ2-7	ASSYSRGYEQY
TRBV27	.	ASSLWDRAEQY
TRBV27	TRBJ2-5	ASSLEGGLETQY
TRBV18	TRBJ1-1	ASSLSRENTEAF
TRBV27	TRBJ2-3	ASSLRDRGTDTQY
TRBV2	TRBJ1-5	ASRLTGMSNQPQH
TRBV9	TRBJ1-1	ASSPGDSRRVF